This section outlines one TCR beta chain sequence together with its context. Its antigen is currently unknown. These data are taken from a study of response to subunit inactivated influenza vaccine. General study results and limits: Authors suggested few new T cells are recruited by each seasonal influenza vaccination.

Using its own MiXCR run on the RT-PCR reads, TCRdb lists one record per CDR3 protein. In the table there are 750,000 to 850,000 distinct CDR3 sequences, under 20% of which are singletons. The source is a man aged 50-59 years who received an inactivated influenza vaccine. Sequenced here: PBMCs from blood, sampled about 5 days after vaccination.

DNA for the CDR3: TGCAGTGCTAGAGTAGGACTAGCGGCCAACACCGGGGAGCTGTTTTTT. Translation gives CSARVGLAANTGELFF. This chain links TRBV20-1 with TRBJ2-2; 10 nucleotides align to TRBD2. This CDR3 is built from 16 residues. Losses at the gene ends were 1 base for V and 2 bases for J; bases not matched to a gene: 4. From germline, CDR1 is DFQATT and CDR2 SNEGSKA (reference sequence).